This T cell receptor beta chain appears in the sequencing data of a study of identical twins (dated by TCRdb to 2016 to 2018). The study in broad terms: To test whether fetal clonotypes persist, this study deep-sequenced TCR alpha and beta repertoires from monozygotic twins, from unrelated adults of various ages, and from cord blood. To rule out contamination, the twin experiments were replicated at different times with different library preparation protocols. Results the study describes overall, beyond this receptor: A weaker excess of twin sharing was found in beta out-of-frame sequences because the signal-to-noise ratio was lowered by fewer shared sequences. Fewer insertions were carried by abundant cord blood beta clonotypes; a weaker similar trend was observed in young adult naive repertoires, while no such trend was observed in memory repertoires. Invariant T cells such as MAIT and iNKT could partly confound zero-insertion analyses, although diverse VJ usage argued against such confounding for most clonotypes. In monozygotic twins, recombination models systematically underestimated out-of-frame TCR alpha sharing, but the models matched the sharing seen between unrelated individuals. Compared with coincidental sharing between unrelated individuals, an excess of low generation-probability sequences was observed among out-of-frame TCR alpha sequences shared between twins. Because the same donors could not be followed over many years, conclusions were based on cross-sectional statistical analysis.

Every donor was a healthy Caucasian. Three pairs of female monozygotic twins, all aged roughly 18 to 29 years, were included in the twin cohort. Positive isolation kits from Invitrogen were used to isolate CD4+ and CD8+ T cell populations. Of note for this clonotype: The target of this receptor is not known. No much larger clone is present one base from it, and per-base qualities are unavailable.

Libraries were built with 5' RACE. TCRdb lists the instrument as Illumina HiSeq 2000. Template switching introduced a universal primer binding site; the final cDNA contained a unique molecular identifier, enabling accurate counting of TCR cDNA molecules. Specific primers in the conserved constant-segment region were used to synthesize first-strand cDNA for the TCR alpha and beta chains. To control for contamination, each cDNA library was double barcoded with a SMART-Mk sample barcode plus Illumina barcodes. TruSeq adapter sequences and Illumina sample barcodes were added in two successive PCR steps. The Illumina HiSeq platform was used with custom primers to sequence TCR alpha and beta cDNA libraries. In the paper's pipeline: MiGEC processed the raw reads to extract unique molecular identifiers, while MiXCR was used to determine the CDR3 positions. For each individual, recombination models were inferred using an EM algorithm with the repgenHMM and IGoR tools. The analysis of shared clonotypes was done with the tcR package in R, with sharing normalized by the product of cloneset sizes. To study raw recombination free of thymic and clonal selection effects, out-of-frame nonproductive sequences were analyzed. The public reads were quality trimmed at Q25 with fastp and then assembled into clones with MiXCR by TCRdb, keeping productive beta chains. Each entry merges the rows of one CDR3 protein and shows their most common DNA and genes. The V and J calls and clone size come from TCRdb's table, not from the authors' own analysis. The sample table lists around 250,000 distinct CDR3 sequences, around 8.8% of them with a count of one. The ten largest make up over 2.5% of the sample.

The sample also formed part of further work on yellow fever vaccine responses in identical twins. The second study's paper adds: According to the authors, the vaccine-induced T cell response in identical twins seemed to be partly convergent and partly specific to each individual. In the study, vaccine-responding T cell clones were precisely tracked in identical twins.

This TCR derives from a woman under 30 in good health. The material sequenced was CD8+ T cells sorted from blood.

The CDR3 in this case is CASSLAPGRQETQYF. The nucleotides read TGCGCCAGCAGCTTGGCCCCGGGGAGGCAAGAGACCCAGTACTTC. The rearrangement combines TRBV5-1 with TRBJ2-5; matching of 6 bases hints at TRBD2 as the D gene. V is pared back by 0 bases and J by 2 bases, with 11 bases lying between the germline termini. Including the terminal cysteine and phenylalanine, the CDR3 comprises 15 residues. The read is trimmed to its CDR3 DNA, 45 bases read in frame from base 1. Taken from the germline V gene, the CDR1 and CDR2 loops are SGHRS and YFSETQ.